This is a list of T cell receptor beta chains from one sample in a study of T cells in Graves' hyperthyroidism and ophthalmopathy. TCRdb called the multiplex PCR reads again in MiXCR, with one record for every CDR3 protein. Of a few hundred thousand distinct CDR3 sequences in the sample, 15% to 20% were seen once. Material for sequencing was blood. These receptors were obtained from a woman in her thirties with Graves' ophthalmopathy. Both conserved end residues are part of each CDR3. Each record gives: V gene, J gene, D gene, clone size, CDR3 DNA, CDR3 protein. The D gene is left open where the match is weak. The size field is filled for only some rows; it gives once, few, many or a size class.

TRBV12-3/TRBV12-4	TRBJ2-3	NA	many	TGTGCCAGCAGTTTAGGCCTCTTGGTCGTGGGAAGTCCAGATACGCAGTATTTT	CASSLGLLVVGSPDTQYF
TRBV6-2/TRBV6-3	TRBJ1-5	NA	NA	TGTGCCAGCGGGACTGGAGGGGAGCCCCAGCATTTT	CASGTGGEPQHF
TRBV20-1	TRBJ2-1	NA	many	TGCAGTGCTAGAGATGAGGGCCATGAGCAGTTCTTC	CSARDEGHEQFF
TRBV12-3/TRBV12-4	TRBJ1-1	NA	many	TGTGCCAGCAGTTTAGTATCTCGAGGGACTGAAGCTTTCTTT	CASSLVSRGTEAFF
TRBV13	TRBJ2-5	NA	many	TGTGCCAGCAGCTCACGGGGCCTTGGGGAGACCCAGTACTTC	CASSSRGLGETQYF
TRBV11-1	TRBJ1-4	NA	NA	TGTGCCAGCAGCATCAGTGTCGGTGAAAAACTGTTTTTT	CASSISVGEKLFF
TRBV20-1	TRBJ1-1	NA	NA	TGCAGTGCGCGGGAGATTAACACTGAAGCTTTCTTT	CSAREINTEAFF
TRBV28	TRBJ2-7	TRBD2	many	TGTGCCAGCAGTTTCACCTCCGGGAGGGCCTACGAGCAGTACTTC	CASSFTSGRAYEQYF
TRBV28	TRBJ1-3	NA	many	TGTGCCAGCAAGGTGTTGGCCACCTCTGGAAACACCATATATTTT	CASKVLATSGNTIYF
TRBV7-9	TRBJ1-2	NA	few	TGTGCCAGCGGCTTAGCAGCGGGGGCGCGTGGCTACACCTTC	CASGLAAGARGYTF
TRBV14	TRBJ2-6	TRBD1	NA	TGTGCCAGCAGACCGTCATTGAGACAGGGGGCGTATGGGGCCAACGTCCTGACTTTC	CASRPSLRQGAYGANVLTF
TRBV24-1	TRBJ1-1	NA	NA	TGTGCCACCAGTGATTTCCCCGGGGTACAGGGCACGGCTTTCTTT	CATSDFPGVQGTAFF
TRBV28	TRBJ1-2	TRBD1	many	TGTGCCAGCAGCGGTCAGGGGGCGCGGAACTATGGCTACACCTTC	CASSGQGARNYGYTF
TRBV11-2	TRBJ1-1	NA	many	TGTGCCAGCAGCCGCTCTGTTACGGGGAACACTGAAGCTTTCTTT	CASSRSVTGNTEAFF
TRBV18	TRBJ1-5	NA	many	TGTGCCAGCTCAAATCTCGATCGGGAGGTCGTTCCCCAGCATTTT	CASSNLDREVVPQHF
TRBV20-1	TRBJ1-2	TRBD1	many	TGCAGTGCTAGATCACCGGACAGGGTCGGGCATGGCTACACCTTC	CSARSPDRVGHGYTF
TRBV12-3/TRBV12-4	TRBJ2-2	TRBD1	many	TGTGCCAGCAGTTTTGAGGAGTGGGGACAGGGGAACACCGGGGAGCTGTTTTTT	CASSFEEWGQGNTGELFF
TRBV2	TRBJ2-7	NA	many	TGTGCCAGCAGTGGCGAGGAGGAGATTACCTACGAGCAGTACTTC	CASSGEEEITYEQYF
TRBV13	TRBJ2-1	NA	few	TGTGCCAGCAGCTCTAGGACTCCCCCCTACAATGAGCAGTTCTTC	CASSSRTPPYNEQFF
TRBV20-1	TRBJ1-1	NA	many	TGCAGTGCTAGAGATATCGGGACTTGGAACACTGAAGCTTTCTTT	CSARDIGTWNTEAFF
TRBV19	TRBJ1-1	NA	NA	TGTGCCAGTAGTATAGATCTATTTACAAGACAGCAGAACACTGAAGCTTTCTTT	CASSIDLFTRQQNTEAFF
TRBV28	TRBJ1-1	NA	NA	TGTGCCAGCAGGGTTTACGGGGGTACTGAAGCTTTCTTT	CASRVYGGTEAFF
TRBV14	TRBJ2-7	TRBD2	NA	TGTGCCAGCAGCCGCTCGGGACTACTAAACGAGCAGTACTTC	CASSRSGLLNEQYF
TRBV12-3/TRBV12-4	TRBJ2-1	TRBD1	once	TGTGCCAGCAGTAGGACAGGGGGCGGTAGTAATGAGCAGTTCTTC	CASSRTGGGSNEQFF
TRBV7-3	TRBJ2-1	TRBD2	few	TGTGCCAGCAGCTTCTACCGGGAGGGATTCAATGAGCAGTTCTTC	CASSFYREGFNEQFF
TRBV7-6	TRBJ2-2	NA	few	TGTGCCAGCGGCGGACTGGGAATCACCGGGGAGCTGTTTTTT	CASGGLGITGELFF
TRBV18	TRBJ1-5	TRBD1	NA	TGTGCCAGCTCCACAGGGGTCAGCAATCAGCCCCAGCATTTT	CASSTGVSNQPQHF
TRBV18	TRBJ2-3	NA	many	TGTGCCAGCTCACCAAAGGAGGAGCAGTATTTT	CASSPKEEQYF
TRBV2	TRBJ1-1	NA	NA	TGTGCCAGCAGTGGGGGGGCGCGAGCTTTCTTT	CASSGGARAFF
TRBV25-1	TRBJ2-3	TRBD1	few	TGTGCCAGCAGTGAATTTTTAGGGACAGCTGAAAGCACAGATACGCAGTATTTT	CASSEFLGTAESTDTQYF
TRBV20-1	TRBJ1-1	TRBD1	many	TGCAGTGCTAGAGACTTACCGGGACAGGGGGCTGACACTGAAGCTTTCTTT	CSARDLPGQGADTEAFF
TRBV6-1	TRBJ2-5	NA	many	TGTGCCAGCAGTGAGGGGAACAGGGTGGAGACCCAGTACTTC	CASSEGNRVETQYF
TRBV7-2	TRBJ2-4	NA	NA	TGTGCCAGCAGCTCTCGAGTCGGGGGATCGGCCAAAAACATTCAGTACTTC	CASSSRVGGSAKNIQYF
TRBV9	TRBJ2-3	TRBD2	NA	TGTGCCAGCAATCACGTAGATCGGCTAGCGGGAGCCCATAGCACAGATACGCAGTATTTT	CASNHVDRLAGAHSTDTQYF
TRBV5-1	TRBJ2-7	NA	many	TGCGCCAGCGTCAAGGGGGTGCGGCAGGGGCCCTACGAGCAGTACTTC	CASVKGVRQGPYEQYF
TRBV18	TRBJ1-3	NA	NA	TGTGCCAGCTCACCACCTGCAGGGTCTGGAAACACCATATATTTT	CASSPPAGSGNTIYF
TRBV20-1	TRBJ2-4	TRBD2	many	TGCAGTGCTCCTGATCTGAGCGGGGGCAAAAAAAACATTCAGTACTTC	CSAPDLSGGKKNIQYF
TRBV6-9	TRBJ2-7	NA	few	TGTGCCAGCAGTTACGGGCAGGGTAGAGACGAGCAGTACTTC	CASSYGQGRDEQYF
TRBV4-1	TRBJ2-1	TRBD2	NA	TGCGCCAGCAGCCAAGATCTTAGCGGGAGTATTGGCCACAATGAGCAGTTCTTC	CASSQDLSGSIGHNEQFF
TRBV7-2	TRBJ1-2	NA	many	TGTGCCAGCAGCTTGTACAGGGAAGACTATGGCTACACCTTC	CASSLYREDYGYTF
TRBV18	TRBJ1-6	NA	NA	TGTGCCAGCTCTCCGCCGGGCGGACAAAATTCACCCCTCCACTTT	CASSPPGGQNSPLHF
TRBV9	TRBJ2-1	TRBD2	NA	TGTGCCAGCAGCCCTATAACTAGCGGGAGGCAGCAGTTCTTC	CASSPITSGRQQFF
TRBV25-1	TRBJ1-5	TRBD1	NA	TGTGCCAGCAGTGAAGGGACAGGGGATTATAGCAATCAGCCCCAGCATTTT	CASSEGTGDYSNQPQHF
TRBV12-3/TRBV12-4	TRBJ2-7	NA	many	TGTGCCAGCAGTTTCGGAGACGAGCAGTACTTC	CASSFGDEQYF
TRBV27	TRBJ2-1	NA	few	TGTGCCAGCGGGATAGGTGAGCAGTTCTTC	CASGIGEQFF
TRBV7-3	TRBJ2-1	TRBD2	NA	TGTGCCAGCAGCTTATCCCCTAGCGGGGTCTACAATGAGCAGTTCTTC	CASSLSPSGVYNEQFF
TRBV5-1	TRBJ2-3	TRBD2	many	TGCGCCAGCAGGAGGAGGGATGAACTAGCGGATACGCAGTATTTT	CASRRRDELADTQYF
TRBV30	TRBJ2-2	NA	many	TGTGCCTGGAAACCCCTAGCGATGAACACCGGGGAGCTGTTTTTT	CAWKPLAMNTGELFF
TRBV19	TRBJ1-1	NA	many	TGTGCCAGTAGTATACTGCTTAACACTGAAGCTTTCTTT	CASSILLNTEAFF
TRBV28	TRBJ2-5	TRBD2	few	TGTGCCAGCAGTCTGACTAGCGGGATGCAAGAGACCCAGTACTTC	CASSLTSGMQETQYF
TRBV28	TRBJ2-7	TRBD2	few	TGTGCCAGCACCACAGGTGCTAGCGGGAGTCAAGAGCAGTACTTC	CASTTGASGSQEQYF
TRBV27	TRBJ1-4	TRBD1	many	TGTGCCAGCAGTTCAGGTTCAGGGGGGCCCGTGGAAAAACTGTTTTTT	CASSSGSGGPVEKLFF
TRBV11-2	TRBJ2-1	TRBD2	many	TGTGCCAGCAGCTTAGAGGGGGAGGCTAGCGGGAGTAAAGGTGAGCAGTTCTTC	CASSLEGEASGSKGEQFF
TRBV12-3/TRBV12-4	TRBJ2-1	NA	many	TGTGCCAGCGGGGGGGGCGGAAGGGCTTACAATGAGCAGTTCTTC	CASGGGGRAYNEQFF
TRBV7-2	TRBJ2-1	TRBD2	many	TGTGCCAGCAGCTTAGCGGCGGGAGGGCCAGGTGAGCAGTTCTTC	CASSLAAGGPGEQFF